The following is a T cell receptor beta chain sequence with its context. Trimming took 10 bases from V and 2 from J; bases not matched to a gene: 15. Germline V gene data show CDR1 as SGHTA and CDR2 as FQGTGA. The CDR3 is 16 residues long. TCRdb's table, derived via immunoSEQ multiplex PCR, lists solely in-frame clones and lacks some. The sample has around 300,000 clones, 85% seen once; the top ten hold roughly 14%. This record comes from a study of blood T cell repertoires in COVID-19. Study at large: Material from acute and convalescent COVID-19 was sourced from the United States, Italy and Spain. T cells, B-cell-depleted T cells, or PBMCs provided the cDNA or gDNA that served as material.

Material: peripheral blood. V and J are TRBV7-3 and TRBJ2-3; 7 bases match TRBD2. The sequence came from a human donor in a cohort sampled during active COVID-19. The CDR3 DNA sequence: TGTGCCACCGCACGCCCCCCCAGCGGGAACACAGATACGCAGTATTTT. It translates to CATARPPSGNTDTQYF.